Presented here are 11 T cell receptor beta chains from one specimen sequenced in a study of cytomegalovirus exposure and HLA in healthy donors. PCR primers comprised 60 Vbeta and 13 Jbeta primers. TCRdb's copy holds only in-frame clones and misses some; the assay was immunoSEQ multiplex PCR. The data contain tens of thousands of clones, approximately 81% of them singletons. The source material was PBMCs. These receptors all stem from a woman in her twenties or thirties in good health and CMV-seropositive.

The rearrangement uses TRBV28 and TRBJ2-6; D is ambiguous. V lost 10 bases and J lost 0, with 10 bases in between. Germline CDR1 and CDR2: MDHEN and SYDVKM. This CDR3 has 14 amino acids. CDR3 nucleotide sequence: TGTGCCACCACGGTAGTCTCTGGGGCCAACGTCCTGACTTTC. Residues: CATTVVSGANVLTF.

This chain joins TRBV7-9 and TRBJ2-1; 13 bases fit TRBD2. The V gene end was trimmed by 8 bases and the J gene end by 10 bases; junction bases not matched to a gene: 8. The CDR3 totals 14 residues. Germline V gene lookup returns CDR1 SEHNR and CDR2 FQNEAQ (reference sequence). CDR3 nucleotides: TGTGCCAGCCTCGGGACTAGCGGGACCTACGAGCAGTTCTTC. Its protein product is CASLGTSGTYEQFF.

This clone occurred a few times. This chain links TRBV11-3 with TRBJ2-1, with 13 bases that match TRBD2. The CDR3 totals 18 residues. With 3 bases clipped from V and 7 bases from J, the junction kept 12 bases outside the gene matches. The germline V gene has CDR1 SGHNT and CDR2 YENEEA. This CDR3 reads CASSLAPQTSGRENEQFF. The DNA of the CDR3 is TGTGCCAGCAGCTTGGCTCCCCAAACTAGCGGGAGGGAAAATGAGCAGTTCTTC.

The CDR3, as DNA: TGCGCCAGCAGCTTTGGGACACTAGGAAACACCATATATTTT. It yields the protein CASSFGTLGNTIYF. The rearrangement uses TRBV5-1 and TRBJ1-3; possibly TRBD1 for D (6 bases). Looked up from germline, CDR1 is SGHRS and CDR2 is YFSETQ. V was trimmed by 2 bases and J by 4 bases, leaving 10 bases between them. The CDR3 length is 14 residues. Full variable domain (remainder filled in from reference TRBV5-1 and TRBJ1-3): KAGVTQTPRYLIKTRGQQVTLSCSPISGHRSVSWYQQTPGQGLQFLFEYFSETQRNKGNFPGRFSGRQFSNSRSEMNVSTLELGDSALYLCASSFGTLGNTIYFGEGSWLTVV.

V gene TRBV30 combines with J gene TRBJ1-6, with D unclear. Trimming shortened V by 4 bases and J by 13 bases, and 14 bases separated the two germline ends. Per germline, CDR1 GTSNPN and CDR2 SVGIG (reference sequence). CDR3 length: 12 residues. This CDR3 reads CAWTGGDTPLHF. The CDR3 DNA reads as TGTGCCTGGACCGGTGGCGACACGCCCCTCCACTTT.

The chain is built from TRBV7-8 and TRBJ1-5, with D possibly matching TRBD1 (6 bases). Germline CDR1 is SGHVS and CDR2 is FQNEAQ. The CDR3 has 15 amino acids. V lost 3 bases to trimming and J lost 3 bases, with 12 bases between them. CDR3 bases: TGTGCCAGCAGCTTTTCGGGACAAAACAATCAGCCCCAGCATTTT. This codes for CASSFSGQNNQPQHF.

The gene calls are TRBV5-6 and TRBJ2-3, with D perhaps TRBD1 (5 bases). Trimming shortened V by 0 bases and J by 0 bases, and 8 bases separated the two germline ends. The CDR3 has 15 amino acids. Germline loops: CDR1 SGHDT, CDR2 YYEEEE. The CDR3 loop reads CASSLDQGSTDTQYF. The DNA for the CDR3 is TGTGCCAGCAGCTTGGACCAGGGAAGCACAGATACGCAGTATTTT. Drawing the rest from reference TRBV5-6 and TRBJ2-3, the complete variable domain is DAGVTQSPTHLIKTRGQQVTLRCSPKSGHDTVSWYQQALGQGPQFIFQYYEEEERQRGNFPDRFSGHQFPNYSSELNVNALLLGDSALYLCASSLDQGSTDTQYFGPGTRLTVL.

The table lists this clone with a few counts. The V and J genes are TRBV6-1 and TRBJ1-5, with a weak D call TRBD1 (5 bases). This CDR3 contains 15 residues. V gave up 6 bases and J gave up 6 bases, with 18 bases separating them. CDR1 and CDR2 from the germline V gene are MNHNS and SASEGT. This chain's CDR3 is CASSTGTLGGQPQHF. CDR3 bases: TGTGCCAGCAGCACCGGGACCTTGGGGGGTCAGCCCCAGCATTTT.

V gene TRBV30 combines with J gene TRBJ1-6; no clear D gene. Trimming pared 5 bases from V and 7 bases from J, leaving 6 bases between. This CDR3 spans 11 amino acids. The germline gives CDR1 GTSNPN, CDR2 SVGIG (reference sequence). The CDR3 region has the DNA TGTGCCTGGCGTAAAAATTCACCCCTCCACTTT. Translating gives CAWRKNSPLHF. Supplemented by reference TRBV30 and TRBJ1-6, the full variable domain reads SQTIHQWPATLVQPVGSPLSLECTVEGTSNPNLYWYRQAAGRGLQLLFYSVGIGQISSEVPQNLSASRPQDRQFILSSKKLLLSDSGFYLCAWRKNSPLHFGNGTRLTVT.

The chain joins TRBV10-3 to TRBJ1-1; maybe TRBD1 (5 bases). CDR3 length: 13 amino acids. Germline CDR1 ENHRY, CDR2 SYGVKD. Trimming took off 5 bases at V and 4 bases at J, with 11 bases between the two ends. CDR3 sequence reads: CAISPPGSTEAFF. As DNA, the CDR3 is TGTGCCATCAGTCCCCCAGGGTCCACTGAAGCTTTCTTT.

The CDR3 loop is CASSSKTVNTEAFF. CDR3 coding DNA: TGTGCCAGCAGTTCAAAGACAGTGAACACTGAAGCTTTCTTT. V gene TRBV28 combines with J gene TRBJ1-1, with TRBD1 as a possible D gene (5 bases). The V end was cut by 4 bases, the J end by 0 bases, with 9 bases between. CDR1 and CDR2 (germline): MDHEN, SYDVKM. This CDR3 has 14 amino acids.